One sample yielded the 12 T cell receptor beta chains listed below, sequenced in a study of blood T cell repertoires in COVID-19. Only in-frame clones appear in the TCRdb table, and some are missing; sequencing was by immunoSEQ multiplex PCR. Among some 76,000 clones listed, 75% to 95% were seen once. Sequencing was performed on peripheral blood. The origin of the receptors is a woman between 18 and 29 years old with acute or convalescent COVID-19.

The sample holds a few counts of this clone. Compared with germline, one end of the junction differs, possibly owing to a read error. V gene TRBV11-2 combines with J gene TRBJ2-2; 11 bases align to TRBD2. CDR1 is SGHAT and CDR2 is FQNNGV in the germline V gene. The CDR3 has 15 residues. CDR3 amino acids: CASSLAGGFAGELFF. The DNA of the CDR3 is TGTGCCAGCAGTTTAGCGGGAGGGTTCGCCGGGGAGCTGTTTTTT.

This clone was counted once. The chain employs TRBV27 and TRBJ1-6, with TRBD1 matching 10 bases. From germline, CDR1 is MNHEY and CDR2 SMNVEV (reference sequence). Trimming cost V 4 bases and J 9 bases; bases outside gene matches: 9. The CDR3 is made up of 16 amino acids. The CDR3 DNA is TGTGCCAGCAGTTCCCGATGGACAGGGGGGAGTTCACCCCTCCACTTT. It yields the protein CASSSRWTGGSSPLHF.

V gene TRBV28 combines with J gene TRBJ1-4; 7 bases fit TRBD1. Per the germline V gene, CDR1 is MDHEN and CDR2 is SYDVKM. The CDR3 is 18 residues long. With 4 bases clipped from V and 0 bases from J, the junction kept 11 bases outside the gene matches. In DNA, the CDR3 is TGTGCCAGCAGTTCTGGAGGGGGCGCCCCCACAACTAATGAAAAACTGTTTTTT. Protein product: CASSSGGGAPTTNEKLFF.

J is TRBJ2-7 and V is TRBV7-6, with 8 bases aligning to TRBD1. CDR3 length: 14 amino acids. V lost 1 base and J lost 3; bases outside the gene matches: 2. CDR1 and CDR2 from the germline V gene are SGHVS and FNYEAQ. The CDR3 bases are TGTGCCAGCAGCTTAGGGACAGGGAGCTACGAGCAGTACTTC. It yields the protein CASSLGTGSYEQYF.

The rearrangement joins TRBV6-1 to TRBJ1-2, with D possibly TRBD1 on 5 matching bases. Trimming took off 2 bases at V and 5 bases at J, with 9 bases between the two ends. The CDR3 consists of 13 residues. The germline gives CDR1 MNHNS, CDR2 SASEGT. For the CDR3, the DNA is TGTGCCAGCAGTGAACTGGGGCAGTATGGCTACACCTTC. Its translation is CASSELGQYGYTF.

The V gene is TRBV7-9, the J gene TRBJ1-1; TRBD1 matches at 8 bases. Germline CDR1 and CDR2: SEHNR and FQNEAQ (reference sequence). Trimming at V came to 4 bases and at J to 8 bases, leaving 3 bases not matched to a gene. CDR3 size: 12 residues. Here the CDR3 reads CASSSTGDEAFF. For the CDR3, the DNA is TGTGCCAGCAGCTCGACAGGGGACGAAGCTTTCTTT.

This clone occurred a few times. This rearrangement joins TRBV4-1 to TRBJ1-2, with a possible D match to TRBD1 (6 bases). The CDR3 length is 18 residues. Deletions cut 0 bases from V and 0 bases from J, with 17 bases between. Germline values: CDR1 MGHRA, CDR2 YSYEKL. Written as DNA, the CDR3 is TGCGCCAGCAGCCAAGATAGTCCCGGACAGACAGCTAACTATGGCTACACCTTC. Protein product: CASSQDSPGQTANYGYTF.

This rearrangement joins TRBV2 to TRBJ1-5, with 7 positions matching TRBD1. V was pared by 6 bases and J by 3 bases, with 8 bases of the junction left unmatched. The V gene's germline CDR1 is SNHLY and CDR2 FYNNEI. CDR3 size: 15 residues. The CDR3 protein is CASRGTGEDNQPQHF. The CDR3 nucleotides are TGTGCCAGCAGAGGAACAGGGGAAGACAATCAGCCCCAGCATTTT.

The chain recombines TRBV18 with TRBJ2-6; D may be TRBD1 (6 bases). Trimming shortened V by 6 bases and J by 4 bases, and 22 bases separated the two germline ends. The germline gives CDR1 KGHSH, CDR2 LQKENI. The CDR3 is made up of 18 amino acids. The CDR3, as DNA: TGTGCCAGCTCTCAATACCCCCCACAGGGAGCCGGGGCCAACGTCCTGACTTTC. Translating it yields CASSQYPPQGAGANVLTF.

The V and J genes are TRBV12-3 or TRBV12-4 and TRBJ1-5, with no clear D. This CDR3 has 13 residues. V lost 9 bases to trimming and J lost 5 bases, with 14 bases between them. The CDR3 nucleotides read TGTGCCAGTAGCGCGGGTGGCGATCAGCCCCAGCATTTT. It is translated as CASSAGGDQPQHF.

V usage is TRBV4-3 and J usage is TRBJ2-7; the D gene is possibly TRBD1 (7 bases). The germline V and J ends were trimmed by 1 base and 4 bases, with 17 bases remaining between them. This CDR3 spans 16 amino acids. From germline, CDR1 is LGHNA and CDR2 YSLEER. CDR3 sequence: CASSQGPAGGHYEQYF. Here the CDR3 DNA reads TGCGCCAGCAGCCAAGGACCGGCAGGGGGGCATTACGAGCAGTACTTC.

V is TRBV14 and J is TRBJ2-4, with D hard to call. Germline V CDR1 and CDR2: SGHDN, FVKESK. The CDR3 spans 16 residues. Trimming cost V 0 bases and J 0 bases, with 9 bases left between them. The CDR3 DNA is TGTGCCAGCAGCCAAGATGGCAGACTAGCCAAAAACATTCAGTACTTC. The encoded protein is CASSQDGRLAKNIQYF.